This record covers a single TCR beta chain. The V end was cut by 11 bases, the J end by 6 bases, with 12 bases between. There are 11 residues in the CDR3. CDR1 and CDR2 from the germline V gene are ENHRY and SYGVKD. This entry is derived from a study of shared clonotypes between healthy human individuals. Study-level information: Each donor's CD4 naive and CD4 memory cells filled three plates apiece, CD8 naive two, and CD8 memory one.

The protocol was immunoSEQ multiplex PCR, while the TCRdb copy is restricted to in-frame clones and leaves out a portion. Among about 2 million clones listed, roughly 94% were seen once. Sequenced sample: naive CD4+ T cells sorted from blood. Subset specified: CD45RA+ positively selected. V usage is TRBV10-3 and J usage is TRBJ2-3, with D hard to call. This clonotype was sampled from a man aged 18 to 35 in good health. This CDR3 is CAGRWGDTQYF. The CDR3 region has the DNA TGTGCCGGCCGATGGGGTGATACGCAGTATTTT.